This T cell receptor (beta chain) was captured by sequencing in a study of blood T cell repertoires in COVID-19. Authors' data handling: Researchers report that nucleated cell counts were estimated from reference gene primer amplification. Generated by immunoSEQ multiplex PCR, the TCRdb table keeps only in-frame clones and is missing some. For V, J and clone size, that table is used; D and trimming come from the DNA. The profile covers under 95,000 clones, with about nine tenths appearing a single time and 3% to 4.5% taken by the ten largest. CDR1 is MGHDK and CDR2 is SYGVNS in the germline V gene. V shed 3 bases and J 5 bases; nucleotides not matched to a gene: 7. This CDR3 contains 15 residues.

The J gene is TRBJ2-3, the V gene TRBV25-1; TRBD2 aligns across 8 bases. This TCR was sampled from a woman aged 50 to 60 in a cohort sampled during active COVID-19. The source material was peripheral blood. DNA of the CDR3: TGTGCCAGCAGTGATCGAGGGACTAGTGTAGATACGCAGTATTTT. Translating it yields CASSDRGTSVDTQYF.